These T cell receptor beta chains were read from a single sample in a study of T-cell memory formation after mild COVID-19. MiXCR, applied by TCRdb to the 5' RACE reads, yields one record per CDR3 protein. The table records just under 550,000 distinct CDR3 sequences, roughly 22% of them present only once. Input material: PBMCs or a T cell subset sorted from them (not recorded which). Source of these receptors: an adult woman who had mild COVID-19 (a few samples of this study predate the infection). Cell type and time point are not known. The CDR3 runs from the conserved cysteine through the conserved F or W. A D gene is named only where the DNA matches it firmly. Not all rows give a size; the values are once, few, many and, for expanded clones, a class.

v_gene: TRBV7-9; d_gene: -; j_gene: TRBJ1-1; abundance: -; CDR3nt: TGTGCCGGCCTCCGGGGCACTGAAGCTTTCTTT; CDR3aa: CAGLRGTEAFF
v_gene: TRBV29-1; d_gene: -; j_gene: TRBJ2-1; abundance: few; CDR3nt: TGCAGCGTTGAGGTTCGGGACATTTGGGGCAATGAGCAGTTCTTC; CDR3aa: CSVEVRDIWGNEQFF
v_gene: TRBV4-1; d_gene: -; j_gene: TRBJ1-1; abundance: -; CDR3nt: TGCGCCAGCAGCCAAGTTTCAGGGAGGAACACTGAAGCTTTCTTT; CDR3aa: CASSQVSGRNTEAFF
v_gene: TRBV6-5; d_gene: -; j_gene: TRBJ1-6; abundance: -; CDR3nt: TGTGCCAGCAGTTACGCCTCCACAGGGACCCTGAATTCACCCCTCCACTTT; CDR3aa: CASSYASTGTLNSPLHF
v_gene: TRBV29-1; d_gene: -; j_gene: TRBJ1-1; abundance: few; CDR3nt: TGCAGCGTTGAAATCGGGGGCAGTAGGGGTACTGAAGCTTTCTTT; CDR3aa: CSVEIGGSRGTEAFF
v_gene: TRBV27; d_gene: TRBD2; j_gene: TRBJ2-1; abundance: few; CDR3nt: TGTGCCAGCAGTCCATCCGGGACTAGACCCTACAATGAGCAGTTCTTC; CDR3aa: CASSPSGTRPYNEQFF
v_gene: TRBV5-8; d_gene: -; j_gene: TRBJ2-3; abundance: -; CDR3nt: TGTGCCAGCCCTACGTCGGCGGGTCGAACAGATACGCAGTATTTT; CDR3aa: CASPTSAGRTDTQYF
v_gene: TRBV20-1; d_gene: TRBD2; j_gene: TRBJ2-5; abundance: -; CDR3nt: TGCAGTGCTAGTCATGGACTAGCGGGAGGGCAAACCCAGTACTTC; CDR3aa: CSASHGLAGGQTQYF
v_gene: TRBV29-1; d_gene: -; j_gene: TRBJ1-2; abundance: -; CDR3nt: TGCAGCGTTGAAGAAGGCCAGGGGAATGGCTACACCTTC; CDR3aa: CSVEEGQGNGYTF
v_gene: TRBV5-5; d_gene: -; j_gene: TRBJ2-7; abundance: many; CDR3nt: TGTGCCAGCAGCTGGGACTTTGCCTACGAGCAGTACTTC; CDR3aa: CASSWDFAYEQYF
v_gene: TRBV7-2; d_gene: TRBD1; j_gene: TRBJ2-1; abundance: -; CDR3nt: TGTGCCAGCAGCTCCCGACAGGGGTTTGGGCATGAGCAGTTCTTC; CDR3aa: CASSSRQGFGHEQFF
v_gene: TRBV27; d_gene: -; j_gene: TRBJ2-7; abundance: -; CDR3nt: TGTGCCAGCACAACGTCGGGGTCCTACGAGCAGTACTTC; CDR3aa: CASTTSGSYEQYF
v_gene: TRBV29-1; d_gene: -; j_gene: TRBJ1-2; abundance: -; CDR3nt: TGCAGCGTTGAAGAGGCGGCAGGGGTCAGTGGCTACACCTTC; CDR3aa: CSVEEAAGVSGYTF
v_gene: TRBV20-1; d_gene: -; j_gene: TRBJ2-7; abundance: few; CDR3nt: TGCAGTGCAACGGACTACTACGAGCAGTACTTC; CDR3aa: CSATDYYEQYF
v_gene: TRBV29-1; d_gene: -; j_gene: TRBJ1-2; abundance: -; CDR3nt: TGCAGCGTTGAGACGAGGGACGCCTATGGCTACACCTTC; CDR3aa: CSVETRDAYGYTF
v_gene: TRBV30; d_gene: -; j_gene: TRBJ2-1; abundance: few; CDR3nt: TGTGCCTGGAGTGGCAGGGGCTCTTACAATGAGCAGTTCTTC; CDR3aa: CAWSGRGSYNEQFF
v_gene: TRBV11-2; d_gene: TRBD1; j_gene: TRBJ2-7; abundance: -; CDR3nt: TGTGCCAGCAGCCCCCGACAGGGACCGAACTACGAGCAGTACTTC; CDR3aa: CASSPRQGPNYEQYF
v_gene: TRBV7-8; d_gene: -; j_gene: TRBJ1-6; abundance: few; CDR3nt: TGTGCCAGCAGCTTAGCCAGGGCGAATTCACCCCTCCACTTT; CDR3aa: CASSLARANSPLHF
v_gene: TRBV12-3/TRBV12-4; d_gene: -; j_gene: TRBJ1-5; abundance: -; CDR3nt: TGTGCCAGCACCATCAGGGGTAGCAATCAGCCCCAGCATTTT; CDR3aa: CASTIRGSNQPQHF
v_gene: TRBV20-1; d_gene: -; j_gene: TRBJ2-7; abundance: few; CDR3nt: TGCAGTGCTAATGGGGGCGGGAGCGGGTACGAGCAGTACTTC; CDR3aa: CSANGGGSGYEQYF
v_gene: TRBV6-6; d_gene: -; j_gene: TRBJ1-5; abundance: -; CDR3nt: TGTGCCAGCACCCCGACGGGGATTAGCAATCAGCCCCAGCATTTT; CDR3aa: CASTPTGISNQPQHF
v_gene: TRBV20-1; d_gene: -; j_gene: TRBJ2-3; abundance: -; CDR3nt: TGCAGTGCTAGAGATCCTCAGGGTTGGGCGAATACGCAGTATTTT; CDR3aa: CSARDPQGWANTQYF
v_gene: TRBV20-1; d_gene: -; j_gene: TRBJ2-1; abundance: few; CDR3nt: TGCAGTCCCAATGTCGGCAATGAGCAGTTCTTC; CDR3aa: CSPNVGNEQFF
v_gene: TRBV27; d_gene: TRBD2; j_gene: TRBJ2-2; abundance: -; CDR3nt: TGTGCCAGCAGTTTAGGGGAGGGACGGAACACCGGGGAGCTGTTTTTT; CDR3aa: CASSLGEGRNTGELFF
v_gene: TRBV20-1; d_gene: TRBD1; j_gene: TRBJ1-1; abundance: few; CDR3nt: TGCAGTGCTAGAGAGACAGGGGTTGGAGGGATTCGCGCTGAAGCTTTCTTT; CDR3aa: CSARETGVGGIRAEAFF
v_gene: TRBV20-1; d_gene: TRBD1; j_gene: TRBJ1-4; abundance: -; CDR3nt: TGCAGTGCTGCAGGGGGGGATGAAAAACTGTTTTTT; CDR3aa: CSAAGGDEKLFF
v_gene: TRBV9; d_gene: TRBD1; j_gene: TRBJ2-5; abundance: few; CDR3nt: TGTGCCAGCAGCGTAGCCGGGACAGGGACACAAGAGACCCAGTACTTC; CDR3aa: CASSVAGTGTQETQYF
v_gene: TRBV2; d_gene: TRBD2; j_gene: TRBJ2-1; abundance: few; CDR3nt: TGTGCCAGCAGTGAAGCGGGGCGGGAGTTGGGCGAGCAGTTCTTC; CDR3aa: CASSEAGRELGEQFF
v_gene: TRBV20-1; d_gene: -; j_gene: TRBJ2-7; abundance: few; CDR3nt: TGCAGTGCTCCGGGACCTACTAAAAACTACGAGCAGTACTTC; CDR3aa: CSAPGPTKNYEQYF
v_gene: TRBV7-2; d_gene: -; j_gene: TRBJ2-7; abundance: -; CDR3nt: TGTGCCAGCAGCTTACGACTTATGATGGAGACCGAGCAGTACTTC; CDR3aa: CASSLRLMMETEQYF
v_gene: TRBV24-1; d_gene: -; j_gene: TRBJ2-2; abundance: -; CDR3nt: TGTGCCACCAGTGATTTTGGGGTAACCGGGGAGCTGTTTTTT; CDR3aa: CATSDFGVTGELFF
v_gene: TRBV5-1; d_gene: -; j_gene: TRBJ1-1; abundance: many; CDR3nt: TGCGCCAGCAGCTTTTCGGGGGCGGGGAACACTGAAGCTTTCTTT; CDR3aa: CASSFSGAGNTEAFF
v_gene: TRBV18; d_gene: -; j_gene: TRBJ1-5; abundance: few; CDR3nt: TGTGCCAGCTCACCACCGGGTAGGGTGGAGGATCAGCCCCAGCATTTT; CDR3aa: CASSPPGRVEDQPQHF
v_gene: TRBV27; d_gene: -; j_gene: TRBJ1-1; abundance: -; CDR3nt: TGTGCCAGCAGTGTATTGGGTCGTAGGACTGAAGCTTTCTTT; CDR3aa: CASSVLGRRTEAFF
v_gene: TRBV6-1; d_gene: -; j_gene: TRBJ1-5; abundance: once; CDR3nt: TGTGCCAGCAGTGGCGCACAGGGACGGAATCAGCCCCAGCATTTT; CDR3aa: CASSGAQGRNQPQHF
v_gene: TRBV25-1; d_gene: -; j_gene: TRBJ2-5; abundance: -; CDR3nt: TGTGCCAGCACAAACCGGGACGTCCAAGAGACCCAGTACTTC; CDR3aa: CASTNRDVQETQYF